Presented here are 5 T cell receptor beta chains from one specimen sequenced in a study of monozygotic twins with inflammatory bowel disease. Reprocessing the 5' RACE reads, TCRdb reports a single entry for every CDR3 protein and omits DNA. This table lists approximately 330,000 distinct CDR3 sequences. What was sequenced was blood. The receptors derive from a human donor with ulcerative colitis or Crohn's disease, or a healthy co-twin of an affected twin (not recorded which).

V usage is TRBV10-1 and J usage is TRBJ2-2; TCRdb gives TRBD2 as the D gene, but with no DNA this cannot be confirmed. The V gene's germline CDR1 is WNHNN and CDR2 SYGVQD (reference sequence). The CDR3 length is 13 residues. CDR3 amino acids: CASSEGPIGELFF.

This chain connects TRBV7-7 to TRBJ2-3; TCRdb lists TRBD2, though no DNA is available to test this call. Germline CDR1 reads SSHAT; CDR2 reads FNYEAQ (reference sequence). The CDR3 consists of 17 residues. The CDR3 sequence is CAGKGTSGTSSTDTQYF.

The chain couples TRBV7-9 to TRBJ2-7; the TCRdb D gene call, TRBD1, has no DNA to confirm it. This CDR3 spans 13 amino acids. The V gene's germline CDR1 is SEHNR and CDR2 FQNEAQ (reference sequence). CDR3 loop: CASSLEGYYEQYF.

The rearrangement uses TRBV4-3 and TRBJ1-3. The CDR3 totals 15 residues. In germline, CDR1 is LGHNA, CDR2 YSLEER. The CDR3 sequence is CASSQDGTRGNTIYF.

J is TRBJ1-5 and V is TRBV5-1. CDR3 size: 16 residues. CDR1 is SGHRS, CDR2 YFSETQ, per germline. The CDR3 loop reads CASSPGGGMGNQPQHF.